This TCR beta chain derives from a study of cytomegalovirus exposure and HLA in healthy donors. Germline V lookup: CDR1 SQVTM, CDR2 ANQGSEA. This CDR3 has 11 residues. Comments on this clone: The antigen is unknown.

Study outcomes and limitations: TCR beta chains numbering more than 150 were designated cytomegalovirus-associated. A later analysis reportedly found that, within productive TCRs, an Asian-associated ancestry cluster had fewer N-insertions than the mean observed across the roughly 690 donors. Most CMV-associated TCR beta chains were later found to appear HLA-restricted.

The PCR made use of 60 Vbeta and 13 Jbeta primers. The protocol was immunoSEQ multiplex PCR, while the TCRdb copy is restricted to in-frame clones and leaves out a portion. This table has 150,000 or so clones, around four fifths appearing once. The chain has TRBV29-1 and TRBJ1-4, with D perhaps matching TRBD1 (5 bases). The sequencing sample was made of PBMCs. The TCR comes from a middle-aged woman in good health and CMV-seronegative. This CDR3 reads CSGTEGEKLFF. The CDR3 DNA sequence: TGCAGTGGGACTGAGGGAGAAAAACTGTTTTTT.